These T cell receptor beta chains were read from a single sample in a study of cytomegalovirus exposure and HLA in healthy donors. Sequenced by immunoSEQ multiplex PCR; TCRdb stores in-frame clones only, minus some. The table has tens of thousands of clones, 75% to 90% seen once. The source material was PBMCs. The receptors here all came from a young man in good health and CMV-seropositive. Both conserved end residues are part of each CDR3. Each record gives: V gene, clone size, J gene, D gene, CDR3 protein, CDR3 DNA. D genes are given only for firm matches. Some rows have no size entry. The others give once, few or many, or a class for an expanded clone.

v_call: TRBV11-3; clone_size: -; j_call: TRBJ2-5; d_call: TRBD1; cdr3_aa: CASSLDGTVQETQYF; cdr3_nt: TGTGCCAGCAGCTTAGATGGGACAGTCCAAGAGACCCAGTACTTC
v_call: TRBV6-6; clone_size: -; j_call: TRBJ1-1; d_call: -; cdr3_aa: CASSYGGTTEAFF; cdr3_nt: TGTGCCAGCAGTTACGGCGGGACCACTGAAGCTTTCTTT
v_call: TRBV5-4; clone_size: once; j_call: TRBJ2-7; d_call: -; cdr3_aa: CASSLGRGSSYEQYF; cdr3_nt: TGTGCCAGCAGCTTGGGCAGGGGAAGCTCCTACGAGCAGTACTTC
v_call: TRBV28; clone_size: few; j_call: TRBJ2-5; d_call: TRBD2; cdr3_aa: CASTPHAGTSGRFQETQYF; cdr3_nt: TGTGCCAGCACGCCCCATGCCGGGACTAGCGGGAGATTCCAAGAGACCCAGTACTTC
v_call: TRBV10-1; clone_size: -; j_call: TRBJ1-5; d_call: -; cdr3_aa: CASSESGGGHLSPQHF; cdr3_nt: TGCGCCAGCAGTGAGAGTGGCGGGGGGCATCTGAGCCCCCAGCATTTT
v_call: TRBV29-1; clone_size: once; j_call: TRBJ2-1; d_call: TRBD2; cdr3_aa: CSVGKAGGSSYNEQFF; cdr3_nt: TGCAGCGTTGGTAAGGCGGGAGGGAGCTCCTACAATGAGCAGTTCTTC
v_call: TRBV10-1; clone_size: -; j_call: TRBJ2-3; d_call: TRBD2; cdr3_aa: CASSESGRHTDTQYF; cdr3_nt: TGCGCCAGCAGTGAGAGCGGGAGGCACACAGATACGCAGTATTTT
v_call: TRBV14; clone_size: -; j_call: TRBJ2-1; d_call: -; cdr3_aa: CASSESGGGGYNEQFF; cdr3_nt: TGTGCCAGCAGCGAAAGTGGGGGGGGCGGCTACAATGAGCAGTTCTTC
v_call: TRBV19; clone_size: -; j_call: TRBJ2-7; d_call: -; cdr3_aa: CATRRRGDYEQYF; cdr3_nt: TGTGCCACCCGCCGGAGGGGAGACTACGAGCAGTACTTC
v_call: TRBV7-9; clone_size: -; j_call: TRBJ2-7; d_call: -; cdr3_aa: CASSSIGEQYF; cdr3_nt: TGTGCCAGCAGCTCCATCGGGGAGCAGTACTTC
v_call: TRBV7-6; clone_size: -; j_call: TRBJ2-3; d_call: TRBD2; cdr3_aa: CASRGTSGKADTQYF; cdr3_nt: TGTGCCAGCAGGGGGACTAGCGGGAAAGCAGATACGCAGTATTTT
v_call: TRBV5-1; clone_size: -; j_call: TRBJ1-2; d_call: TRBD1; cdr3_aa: CASSLDGGQPANYGYTF; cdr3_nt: TGCGCCAGCAGCTTGGATGGGGGACAGCCCGCTAACTATGGCTACACCTTC
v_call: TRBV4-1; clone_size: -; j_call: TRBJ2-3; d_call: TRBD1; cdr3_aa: CASSRDRGTDTQYF; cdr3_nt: TGCGCCAGCAGCCGGGACAGGGGAACAGATACGCAGTATTTT
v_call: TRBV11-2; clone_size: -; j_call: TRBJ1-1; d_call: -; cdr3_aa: CASSLATEMNTEAFF; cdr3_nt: TGTGCCAGCAGCTTGGCGACAGAGATGAACACTGAAGCTTTCTTT
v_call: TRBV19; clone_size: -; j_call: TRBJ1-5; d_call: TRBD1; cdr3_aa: CASSSTGDSNQPQHF; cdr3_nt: TGTGCCAGTAGTAGTACAGGGGATAGCAATCAGCCCCAGCATTTT
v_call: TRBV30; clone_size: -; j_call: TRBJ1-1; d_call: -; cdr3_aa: CAWKGQGNTEAFF; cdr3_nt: TGTGCCTGGAAAGGGCAGGGGAACACTGAAGCTTTCTTT
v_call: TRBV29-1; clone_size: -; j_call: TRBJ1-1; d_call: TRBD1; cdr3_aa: CSAGRGQGAGEAFF; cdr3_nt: TGCAGCGCTGGGAGGGGACAGGGGGCAGGTGAAGCTTTCTTT
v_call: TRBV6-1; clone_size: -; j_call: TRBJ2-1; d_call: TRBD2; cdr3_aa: CASSESVGTSGPGFF; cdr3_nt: TGTGCCAGCAGCGAGTCCGTTGGGACTAGCGGCCCCGGGTTCTTC
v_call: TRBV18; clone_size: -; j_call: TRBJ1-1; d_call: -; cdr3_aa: CASSPGQNTEAFF; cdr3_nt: TGTGCCAGCTCACCAGGACAGAACACTGAAGCTTTCTTT
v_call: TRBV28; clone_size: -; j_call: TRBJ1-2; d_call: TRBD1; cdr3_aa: CASTGQGENYGYTF; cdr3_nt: TGTGCCAGCACCGGACAGGGGGAGAACTATGGCTACACCTTC
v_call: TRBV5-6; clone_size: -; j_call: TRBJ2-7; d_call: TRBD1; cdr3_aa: CASSEDRIYEQYF; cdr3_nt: TGTGCCAGCAGCGAGGACAGGATCTACGAGCAGTACTTC
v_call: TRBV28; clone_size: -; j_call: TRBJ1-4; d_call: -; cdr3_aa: CASSFLEKLFF; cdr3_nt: TGTGCCAGCAGTTTTCTCGAAAAACTGTTTTTT
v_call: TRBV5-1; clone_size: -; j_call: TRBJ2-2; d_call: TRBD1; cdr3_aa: CASSLVGQGWTGELFF; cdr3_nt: TGCGCCAGCAGCTTGGTCGGACAGGGCTGGACCGGGGAGCTGTTTTTT
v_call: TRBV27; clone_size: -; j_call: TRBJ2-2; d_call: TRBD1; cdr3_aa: CASSLYDRGNTGELFF; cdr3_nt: TGTGCCAGCAGTTTATACGACAGGGGAAACACCGGGGAGCTGTTTTTT
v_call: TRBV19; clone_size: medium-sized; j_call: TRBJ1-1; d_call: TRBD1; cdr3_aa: CASSMDRGGVNTEAFF; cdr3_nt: TGTGCCAGTAGTATGGACAGGGGTGGGGTGAACACTGAAGCTTTCTTT
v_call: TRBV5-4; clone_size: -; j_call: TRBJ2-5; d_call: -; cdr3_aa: CASSLETGFQETQYF; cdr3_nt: TGTGCCAGCAGCTTGGAGACAGGATTCCAAGAGACCCAGTACTTC